The rows below give T cell receptor beta chains drawn from one sample of a study of blood T cells in healthy people across ages. One entry per CDR3 protein, called by TCRdb with MiXCR from the 5' RACE reads. The sample shows roughly 650,000 distinct CDR3 sequences, roughly 30% of them seen only once. Sample: blood. Every receptor here comes from a woman older than 75 in good health. CDR3s include the opening cysteine and the closing phenylalanine or tryptophan. A D gene is named only where the DNA matches it firmly. Size tells how often a clone was seen (once, few, many) or the class of an expanded clone, and some rows leave it out.

TRBJ2-2	-	TRBV7-3	many	CASSLTPRGGELFF	TGTGCCAGCAGCTTAACTCCTAGGGGCGGGGAGCTGTTTTTT
TRBJ1-2	-	TRBV7-9	-	CASSLATGAYGYTF	TGTGCCAGCAGCTTAGCGACGGGGGCGTACGGCTACACCTTC
TRBJ1-1	-	TRBV7-9	many	CASSSGLEGKNTEAFF	TGTGCCAGCAGCTCTGGTTTGGAAGGGAAAAACACTGAAGCTTTCTTT
TRBJ2-1	TRBD2	TRBV20-1	many	CSAEAGGRSDEQFF	TGCAGTGCTGAGGCGGGGGGGCGGTCGGATGAGCAGTTCTTC
TRBJ1-6	-	TRBV7-8	once	CASSLGGGLVNSPLHF	TGTGCCAGCAGCCTAGGGGGGGGTTTAGTTAATTCACCCCTCCACTTT
TRBJ1-5	-	TRBV20-1	-	CSARPQIRLYSNQPQHF	TGCAGTGCTAGGCCCCAGATCCGGCTGTATAGCAATCAGCCCCAGCATTTT
TRBJ2-1	TRBD2	TRBV18	many	CASSSRTLAGGIHGEQFF	TGTGCCAGCTCCTCAAGGACCCTAGCGGGGGGCATACATGGTGAGCAGTTCTTC
TRBJ2-1	TRBD1	TRBV12-3/TRBV12-4	many	CATTLRTGAERSEQFF	TGTGCCACCACCTTGCGGACAGGGGCCGAGAGGAGTGAGCAGTTCTTC
TRBJ2-7	-	TRBV20-1	-	CSATASAKGDEQYF	TGCAGTGCAACCGCGTCGGCCAAGGGGGATGAGCAGTACTTC
TRBJ1-5	TRBD1	TRBV27	many	CASRHVTGNQPQHF	TGTGCCAGCAGGCACGTGACAGGGAATCAGCCCCAGCATTTT
TRBJ2-1	TRBD1	TRBV9	-	CASSVLGQGKDEQFF	TGTGCCAGCAGCGTCCTAGGACAGGGGAAGGATGAGCAGTTCTTC
TRBJ2-1	-	TRBV20-1	few	CSALRGSSAGMNEQFF	TGCAGTGCTCTCAGAGGTTCTAGCGCGGGGATGAATGAGCAGTTCTTC
TRBJ2-7	-	TRBV19	few	CASSIGASYEQYF	TGTGCCAGTAGTATAGGGGCGTCCTACGAGCAGTACTTC
TRBJ1-1	TRBD1	TRBV7-2	-	CASSSRQGRAFF	TGTGCCAGCAGCTCCAGACAGGGAAGAGCTTTCTTT
TRBJ1-2	TRBD1	TRBV6-6	many	CASSVSGTGWSGYTF	TGTGCCAGCAGTGTCTCCGGGACAGGGTGGAGCGGCTACACCTTC
TRBJ1-1	TRBD1	TRBV5-6	many	CASSLWDSGTEAFF	TGTGCCAGCAGCCTCTGGGACAGCGGCACTGAAGCTTTCTTT
TRBJ1-3	TRBD1	TRBV20-1	-	CSATDRGGNTIYF	TGCAGTGCTACGGACAGGGGAGGAAACACCATATATTTT
TRBJ2-7	-	TRBV24-1	many	CATSDLPPQSEQYF	TGTGCCACCAGTGATTTGCCACCCCAATCCGAGCAGTACTTC
TRBJ2-3	-	TRBV7-2	many	CASSSSGYGTDTQYF	TGTGCCAGCAGCTCCTCAGGGTATGGCACAGATACGCAGTATTTT
TRBJ2-5	TRBD1	TRBV7-2	-	CASSLEGQGTIDQETQYF	TGTGCCAGCAGCTTAGAGGGACAGGGAACCATTGACCAAGAGACCCAGTACTTC
TRBJ1-1	-	TRBV5-1	many	CASSLATGTLNTEAFF	TGCGCCAGCAGCTTGGCCACTGGGACGTTGAACACTGAAGCTTTCTTT
TRBJ2-5	TRBD2	TRBV20-1	-	CSADRGRGGVGETQYF	TGCAGTGCCGACCGTGGACGGGGGGGCGTAGGAGAGACCCAGTACTTC
TRBJ2-1	TRBD2	TRBV9	many	CASSVRSGGTSLPSYNEQFF	TGTGCCAGCAGCGTCCGTAGCGGGGGGACTTCCCTTCCCTCCTACAATGAGCAGTTCTTC
TRBJ2-5	-	TRBV5-1	many	CASSLARGETQYF	TGCGCCAGCAGCTTGGCCAGGGGAGAGACCCAGTACTTC
TRBJ2-1	TRBD1	TRBV5-1	-	CASSLGDRLGNEQFF	TGCGCCAGCAGCTTGGGGGACAGGTTAGGGAATGAGCAGTTCTTC